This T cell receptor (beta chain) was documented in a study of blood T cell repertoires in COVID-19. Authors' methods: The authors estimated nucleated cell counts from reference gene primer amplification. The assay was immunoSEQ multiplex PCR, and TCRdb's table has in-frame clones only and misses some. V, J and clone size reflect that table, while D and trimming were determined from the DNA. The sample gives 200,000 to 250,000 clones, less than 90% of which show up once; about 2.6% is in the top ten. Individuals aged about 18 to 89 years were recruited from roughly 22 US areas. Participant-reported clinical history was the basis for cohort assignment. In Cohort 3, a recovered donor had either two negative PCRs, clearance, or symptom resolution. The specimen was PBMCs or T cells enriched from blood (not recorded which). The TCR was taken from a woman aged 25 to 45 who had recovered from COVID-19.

The CDR3 nucleotides are TGTGCCAGCAGCCCCTCTGGGACAGGGAGGACTGAAGCTTTCTTT. Residues: CASSPSGTGRTEAFF. This sequence joins TRBV7-6 and TRBJ1-1; 9 bases agree with TRBD1. CDR1 SGHVS and CDR2 FNYEAQ come from the germline V gene. J was trimmed by 5 bases and V by 5 bases; bases with no gene match: 9. The CDR3 runs to 15 residues.